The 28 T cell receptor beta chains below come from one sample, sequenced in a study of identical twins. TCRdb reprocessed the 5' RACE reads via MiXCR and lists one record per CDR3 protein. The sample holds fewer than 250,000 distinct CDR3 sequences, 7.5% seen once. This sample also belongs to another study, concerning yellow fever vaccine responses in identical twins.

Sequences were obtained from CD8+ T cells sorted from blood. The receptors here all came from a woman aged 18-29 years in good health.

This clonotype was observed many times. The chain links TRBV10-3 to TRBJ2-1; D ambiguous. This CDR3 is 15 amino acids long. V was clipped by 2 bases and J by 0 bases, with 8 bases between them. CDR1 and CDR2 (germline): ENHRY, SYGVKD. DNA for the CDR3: TGTGCCATCAGTGAGACCGGAAGCTCCTACAATGAGCAGTTCTTC. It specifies CAISETGSSYNEQFF.

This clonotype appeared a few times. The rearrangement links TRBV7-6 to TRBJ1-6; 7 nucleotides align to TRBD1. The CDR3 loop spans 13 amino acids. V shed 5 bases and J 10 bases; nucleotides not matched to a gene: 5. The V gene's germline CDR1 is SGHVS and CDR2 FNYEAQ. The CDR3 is CASSKTGKSPLHF. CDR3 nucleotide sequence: TGTGCCAGCAGCAAGACAGGGAAGTCACCCCTCCACTTT.

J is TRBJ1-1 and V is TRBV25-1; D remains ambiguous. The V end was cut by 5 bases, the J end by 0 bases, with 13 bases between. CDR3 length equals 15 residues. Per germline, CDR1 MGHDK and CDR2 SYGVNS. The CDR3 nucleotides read TGTGCCAGCAGTAAACCACCCGGCGTGAACACTGAAGCTTTCTTT. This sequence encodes CASSKPPGVNTEAFF.

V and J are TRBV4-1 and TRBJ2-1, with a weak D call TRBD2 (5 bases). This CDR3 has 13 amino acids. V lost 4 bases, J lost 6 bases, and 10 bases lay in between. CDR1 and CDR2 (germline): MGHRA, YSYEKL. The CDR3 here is CASSPRGPNEQFF. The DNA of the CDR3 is TGCGCCAGCAGCCCTCGAGGGCCCAATGAGCAGTTCTTC.

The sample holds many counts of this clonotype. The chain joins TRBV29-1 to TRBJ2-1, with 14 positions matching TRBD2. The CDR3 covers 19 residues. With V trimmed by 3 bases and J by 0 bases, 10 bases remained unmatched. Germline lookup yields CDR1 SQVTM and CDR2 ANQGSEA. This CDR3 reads CSVDLVGLAGVFSYNEQFF. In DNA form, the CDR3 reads TGCAGCGTTGATTTGGTGGGACTAGCGGGAGTATTCTCCTACAATGAGCAGTTCTTC.

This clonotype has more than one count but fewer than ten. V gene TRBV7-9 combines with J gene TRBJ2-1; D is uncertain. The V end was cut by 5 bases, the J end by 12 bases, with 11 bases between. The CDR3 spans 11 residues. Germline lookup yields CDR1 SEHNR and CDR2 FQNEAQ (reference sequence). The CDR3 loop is CASSPGQPQFF. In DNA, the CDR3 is TGTGCCAGCAGCCCCGGGCAGCCGCAGTTCTTC.

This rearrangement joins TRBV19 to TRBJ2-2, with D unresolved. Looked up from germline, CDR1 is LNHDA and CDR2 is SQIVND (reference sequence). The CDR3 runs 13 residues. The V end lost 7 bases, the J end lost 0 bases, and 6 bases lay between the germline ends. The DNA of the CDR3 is TGTGCCAGTACGGCGGCGAACACCGGGGAGCTGTTTTTT. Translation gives CASTAANTGELFF.

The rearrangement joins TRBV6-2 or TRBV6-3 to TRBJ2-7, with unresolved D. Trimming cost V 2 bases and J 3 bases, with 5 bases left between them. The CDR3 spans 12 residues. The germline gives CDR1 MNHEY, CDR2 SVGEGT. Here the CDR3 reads CASSYPLYEQYF. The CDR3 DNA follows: TGTGCCAGCAGTTACCCCCTCTACGAGCAGTACTTC.

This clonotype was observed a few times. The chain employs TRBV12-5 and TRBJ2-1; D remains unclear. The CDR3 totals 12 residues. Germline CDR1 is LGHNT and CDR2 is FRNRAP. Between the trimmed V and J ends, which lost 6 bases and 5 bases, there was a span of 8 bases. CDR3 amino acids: CASGLWDNEQFF. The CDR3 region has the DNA TGTGCTAGTGGCCTTTGGGACAATGAGCAGTTCTTC.

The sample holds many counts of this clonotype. In DNA, the CDR3 is TGTGCCAGCAGTGAAATCACTAGCGGGGCCCTGTATCAGTACTTC. This sequence encodes CASSEITSGALYQYF. The chain employs TRBV6-1 and TRBJ2-5, with 10 bases matching TRBD2. CDR1 MNHNS and CDR2 SASEGT come from the germline V gene. The junction had 11 bases not matched to a gene; V was cut back by 2 bases and J by 11 bases. This CDR3 is 15 amino acids long.

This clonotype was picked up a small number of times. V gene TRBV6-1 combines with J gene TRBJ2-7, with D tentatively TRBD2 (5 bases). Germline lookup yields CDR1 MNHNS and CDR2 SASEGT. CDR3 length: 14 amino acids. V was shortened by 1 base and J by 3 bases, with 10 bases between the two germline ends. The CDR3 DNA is TGTGCCAGCAGTGAAGTACCGGGGATCTACGAGCAGTACGTC. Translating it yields CASSEVPGIYEQYV.

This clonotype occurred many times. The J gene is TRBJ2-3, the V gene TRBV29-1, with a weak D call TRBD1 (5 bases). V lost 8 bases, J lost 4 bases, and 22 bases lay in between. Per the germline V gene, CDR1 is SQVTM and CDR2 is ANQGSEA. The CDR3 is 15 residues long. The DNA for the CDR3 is TGCAGCACTGACGATCAGGGATTTCAGGCAGATACGCAGTATTTT. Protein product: CSTDDQGFQADTQYF.

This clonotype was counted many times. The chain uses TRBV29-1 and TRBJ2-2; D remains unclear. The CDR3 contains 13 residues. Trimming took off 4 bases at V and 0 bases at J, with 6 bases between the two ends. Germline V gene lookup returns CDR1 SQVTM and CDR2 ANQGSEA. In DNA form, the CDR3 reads TGCAGCGTTGGACGTCCGAACACCGGGGAGCTGTTTTTT. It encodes CSVGRPNTGELFF.

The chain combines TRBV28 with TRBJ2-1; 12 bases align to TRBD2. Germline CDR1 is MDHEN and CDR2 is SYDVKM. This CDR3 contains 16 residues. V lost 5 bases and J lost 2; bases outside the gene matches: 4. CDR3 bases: TGTGCCAGCAGTGGACTAGCGGGAACTCCCTACAATGAGCAGTTCTTC. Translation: CASSGLAGTPYNEQFF.

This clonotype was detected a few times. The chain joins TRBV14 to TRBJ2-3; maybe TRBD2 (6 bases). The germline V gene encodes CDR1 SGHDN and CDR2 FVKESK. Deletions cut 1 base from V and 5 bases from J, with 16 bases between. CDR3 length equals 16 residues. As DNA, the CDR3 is TGTGCCAGCAGCCAAGGGGATTTCTCGGGAGAAGATACGCAGTATTTT. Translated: CASSQGDFSGEDTQYF.

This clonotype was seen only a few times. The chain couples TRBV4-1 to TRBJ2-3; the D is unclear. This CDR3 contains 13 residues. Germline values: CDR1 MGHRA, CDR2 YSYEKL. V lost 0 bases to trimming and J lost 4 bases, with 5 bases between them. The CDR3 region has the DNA TGCGCCAGCAGCCAAGATAGGCCAGATACGCAGTATTTT. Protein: CASSQDRPDTQYF.

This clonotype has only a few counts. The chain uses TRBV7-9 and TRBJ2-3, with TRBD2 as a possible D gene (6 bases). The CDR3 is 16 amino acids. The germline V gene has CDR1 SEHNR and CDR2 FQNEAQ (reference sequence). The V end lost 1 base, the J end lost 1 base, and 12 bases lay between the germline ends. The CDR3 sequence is CASSLEASDRTDTQYF. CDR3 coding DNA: TGTGCCAGCAGCTTAGAGGCTAGCGACCGCACAGATACGCAGTATTTT.

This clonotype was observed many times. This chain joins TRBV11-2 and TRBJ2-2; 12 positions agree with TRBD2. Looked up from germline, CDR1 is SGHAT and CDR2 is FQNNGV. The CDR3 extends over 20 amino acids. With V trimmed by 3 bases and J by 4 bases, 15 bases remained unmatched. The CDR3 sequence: CASSFENRLAGEWGTGELFF. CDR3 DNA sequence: TGTGCCAGCAGCTTTGAGAATCGACTAGCGGGAGAGTGGGGCACCGGGGAGCTGTTTTTT.

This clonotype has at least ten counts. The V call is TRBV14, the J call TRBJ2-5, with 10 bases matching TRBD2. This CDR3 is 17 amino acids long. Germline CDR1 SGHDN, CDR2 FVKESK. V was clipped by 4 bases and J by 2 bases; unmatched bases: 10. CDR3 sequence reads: CASSRALGTSVQETQYF. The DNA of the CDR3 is TGTGCCAGCAGCCGAGCCCTCGGGACTAGCGTACAAGAGACCCAGTACTTC.

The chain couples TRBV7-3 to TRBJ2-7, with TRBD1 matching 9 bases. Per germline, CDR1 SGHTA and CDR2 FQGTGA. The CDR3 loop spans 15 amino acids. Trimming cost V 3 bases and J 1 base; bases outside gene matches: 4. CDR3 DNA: TGTGCCAGCAGCTTCGGGGACAGGGAATCCTACGAGCAGTACTTC. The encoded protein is CASSFGDRESYEQYF.

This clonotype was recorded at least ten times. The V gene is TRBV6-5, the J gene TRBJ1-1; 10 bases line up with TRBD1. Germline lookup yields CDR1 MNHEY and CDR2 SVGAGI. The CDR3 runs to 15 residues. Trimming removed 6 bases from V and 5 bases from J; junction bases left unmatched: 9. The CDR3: CASRYRDRGWTEAFF. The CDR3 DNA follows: TGTGCCAGCAGGTACCGGGACAGGGGTTGGACTGAAGCTTTCTTT.

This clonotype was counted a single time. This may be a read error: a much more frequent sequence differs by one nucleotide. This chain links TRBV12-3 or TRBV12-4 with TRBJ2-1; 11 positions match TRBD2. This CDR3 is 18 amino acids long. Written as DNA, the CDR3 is TGTGCCTGCAGTTTAGACAGAGGGGGACTAGCGGCCTACAATGAGCAGTTCTTC. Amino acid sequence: CACSLDRGGLAAYNEQFF.

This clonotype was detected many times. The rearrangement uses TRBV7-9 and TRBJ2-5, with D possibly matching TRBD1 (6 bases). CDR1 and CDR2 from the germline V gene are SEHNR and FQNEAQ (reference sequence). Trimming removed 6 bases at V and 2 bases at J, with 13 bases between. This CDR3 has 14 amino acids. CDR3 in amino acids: CASSRQVEQETQYF. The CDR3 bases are TGTGCCAGCAGTAGACAGGTTGAACAAGAGACCCAGTACTTC. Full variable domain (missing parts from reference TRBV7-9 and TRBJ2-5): DTGVSQNPRHKITKRGQNVTFRCDPISEHNRLYWYRQTLGQGPEFLTYFQNEAQLEKSRLLSDRFSAERPKGSFSTLEIQRTEQGDSAMYLCASSRQVEQETQYFGPGTRLLVL.

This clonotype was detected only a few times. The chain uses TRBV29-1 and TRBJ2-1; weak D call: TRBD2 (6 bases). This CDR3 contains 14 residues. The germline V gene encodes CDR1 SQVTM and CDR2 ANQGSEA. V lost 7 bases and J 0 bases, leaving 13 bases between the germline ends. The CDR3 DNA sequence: TGCAGCGGCCGGCGGGACTCCTCCTACAATGAGCAGTTCTTC. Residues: CSGRRDSSYNEQFF.

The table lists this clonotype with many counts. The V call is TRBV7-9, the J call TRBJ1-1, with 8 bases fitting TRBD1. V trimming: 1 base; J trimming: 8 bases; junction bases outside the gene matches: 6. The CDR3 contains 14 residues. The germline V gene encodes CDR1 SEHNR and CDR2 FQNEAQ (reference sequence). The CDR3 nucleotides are TGTGCCAGCAGCTTAGTAGGAGGGACAGGAGAAGCTTTCTTT. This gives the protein CASSLVGGTGEAFF.

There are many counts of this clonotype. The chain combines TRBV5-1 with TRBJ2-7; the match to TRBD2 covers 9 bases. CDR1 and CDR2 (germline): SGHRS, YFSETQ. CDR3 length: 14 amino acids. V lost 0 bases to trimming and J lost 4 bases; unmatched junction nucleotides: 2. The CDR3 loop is CASSLASGNYEQYF. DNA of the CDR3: TGCGCCAGCAGCTTGGCTAGCGGGAATTACGAGCAGTACTTC.

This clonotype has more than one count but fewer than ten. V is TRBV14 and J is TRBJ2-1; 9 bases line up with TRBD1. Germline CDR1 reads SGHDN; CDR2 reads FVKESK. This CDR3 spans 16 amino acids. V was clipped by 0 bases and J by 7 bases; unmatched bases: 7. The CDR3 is CASSQDNRGRGNEQFF. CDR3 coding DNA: TGTGCCAGCAGCCAAGATAACAGGGGGCGCGGGAATGAGCAGTTCTTC.

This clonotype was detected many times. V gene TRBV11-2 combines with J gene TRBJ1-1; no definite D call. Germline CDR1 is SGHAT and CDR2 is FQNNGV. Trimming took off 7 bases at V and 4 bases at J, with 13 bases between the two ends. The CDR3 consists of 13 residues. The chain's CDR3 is CASKTKYSTEAFF. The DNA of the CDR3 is TGTGCCAGCAAAACGAAGTACAGCACTGAAGCTTTCTTT.